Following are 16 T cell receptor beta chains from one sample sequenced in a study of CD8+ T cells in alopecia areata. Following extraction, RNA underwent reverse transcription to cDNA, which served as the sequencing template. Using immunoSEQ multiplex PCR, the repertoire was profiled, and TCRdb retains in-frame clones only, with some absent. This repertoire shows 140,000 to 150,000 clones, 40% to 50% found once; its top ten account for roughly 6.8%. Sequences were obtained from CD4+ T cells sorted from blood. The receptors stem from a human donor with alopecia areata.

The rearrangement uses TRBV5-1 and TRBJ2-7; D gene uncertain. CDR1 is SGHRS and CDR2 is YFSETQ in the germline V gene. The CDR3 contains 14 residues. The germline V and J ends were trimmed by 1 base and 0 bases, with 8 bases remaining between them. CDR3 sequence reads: CASSLTSRSYEQYF. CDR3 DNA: TGCGCCAGCAGCTTGACTTCGCGCTCCTACGAGCAGTACTTC.

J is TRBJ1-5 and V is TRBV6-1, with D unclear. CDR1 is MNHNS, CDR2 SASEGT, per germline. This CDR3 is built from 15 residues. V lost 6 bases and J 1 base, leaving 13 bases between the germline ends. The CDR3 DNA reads TGTGCCAGCAGACGCTCGGCCCTAAGCAATCAGCCCCAGCATTTT. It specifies CASRRSALSNQPQHF.

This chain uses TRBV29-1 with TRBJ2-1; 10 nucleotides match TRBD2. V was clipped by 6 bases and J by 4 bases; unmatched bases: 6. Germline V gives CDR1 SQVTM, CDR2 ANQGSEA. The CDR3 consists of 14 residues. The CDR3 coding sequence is TGCAGCGTCGTAATACTAGCGGGATACAATGAGCAGTTCTTC. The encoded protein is CSVVILAGYNEQFF.

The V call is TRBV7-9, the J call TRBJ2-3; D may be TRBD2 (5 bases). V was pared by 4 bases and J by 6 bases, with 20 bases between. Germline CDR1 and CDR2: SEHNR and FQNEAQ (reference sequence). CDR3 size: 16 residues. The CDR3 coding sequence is TGTGCCAGCAGCTCGGAACCGGGAAGAAAGTGGGATACGCAGTATTTT. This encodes CASSSEPGRKWDTQYF. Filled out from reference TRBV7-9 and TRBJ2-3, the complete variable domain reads DTGVSQNPRHKITKRGQNVTFRCDPISEHNRLYWYRQTLGQGPEFLTYFQNEAQLEKSRLLSDRFSAERPKGSFSTLEIQRTEQGDSAMYLCASSSEPGRKWDTQYFGPGTRLTVL.

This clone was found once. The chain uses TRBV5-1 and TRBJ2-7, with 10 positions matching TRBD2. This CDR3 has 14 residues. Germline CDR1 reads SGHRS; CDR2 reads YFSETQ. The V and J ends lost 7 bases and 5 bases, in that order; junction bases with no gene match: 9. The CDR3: CASCSGRIGDEQYF. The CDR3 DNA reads TGCGCCAGCTGTAGCGGGAGGATCGGGGACGAGCAGTACTTC.

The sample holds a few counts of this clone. DNA of the CDR3: TGTGCCAGCAGCCGGGGGCTCCAAGAGACCCAGTACTTC. It specifies CASSRGLQETQYF. The V gene is TRBV11-1, the J gene TRBJ2-5; perhaps D is TRBD1 or TRBD2 (6 bases each). This CDR3 is built from 13 residues. Between the trimmed V and J ends, which lost 5 bases and 1 base, there was a span of 8 bases. CDR1 SGHAT and CDR2 FQDESV come from the germline V gene (reference sequence).

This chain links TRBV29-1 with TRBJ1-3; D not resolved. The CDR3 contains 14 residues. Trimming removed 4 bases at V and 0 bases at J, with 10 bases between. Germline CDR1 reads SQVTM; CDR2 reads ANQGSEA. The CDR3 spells CSVGYLTSGNTIYF. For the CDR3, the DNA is TGCAGCGTTGGGTACCTAACCTCTGGAAACACCATATATTTT.

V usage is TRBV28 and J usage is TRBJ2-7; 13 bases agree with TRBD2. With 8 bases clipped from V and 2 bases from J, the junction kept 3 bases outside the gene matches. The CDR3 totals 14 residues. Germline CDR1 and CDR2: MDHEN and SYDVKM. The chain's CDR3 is CASFGTSGAYEQYF. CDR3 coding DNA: TGTGCCAGCTTTGGGACTAGCGGGGCCTACGAGCAGTACTTC. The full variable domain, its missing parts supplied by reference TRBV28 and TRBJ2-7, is DVKVTQSSRYLVKRTGEKVFLECVQDMDHENMFWYRQDPGLGLRLIYFSYDVKMKEKGDIPEGYSVSREKKERFSLILESASTNQTSMYLCASFGTSGAYEQYFGPGTRLTVT.

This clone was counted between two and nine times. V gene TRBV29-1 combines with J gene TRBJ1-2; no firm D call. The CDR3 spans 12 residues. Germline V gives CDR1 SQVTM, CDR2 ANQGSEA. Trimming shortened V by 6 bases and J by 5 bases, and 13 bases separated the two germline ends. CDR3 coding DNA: TGCAGCGTCGGGTACGGGGAGTATGGCTACACCTTC. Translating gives CSVGYGEYGYTF.

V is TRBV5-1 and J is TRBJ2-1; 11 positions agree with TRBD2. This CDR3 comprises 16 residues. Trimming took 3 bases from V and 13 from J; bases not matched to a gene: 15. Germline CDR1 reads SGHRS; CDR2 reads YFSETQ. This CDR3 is CASSSGPTTSGTFQFF. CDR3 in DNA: TGCGCCAGCAGCTCCGGGCCTACGACTAGCGGGACATTTCAGTTCTTC.

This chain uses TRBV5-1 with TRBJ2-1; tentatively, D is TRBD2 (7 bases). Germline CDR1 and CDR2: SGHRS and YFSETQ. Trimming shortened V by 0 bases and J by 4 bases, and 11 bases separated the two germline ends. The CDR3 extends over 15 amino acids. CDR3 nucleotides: TGCGCCAGCAGCTTGGGCGGGGGCTTATACAATGAGCAGTTCTTC. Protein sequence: CASSLGGGLYNEQFF.

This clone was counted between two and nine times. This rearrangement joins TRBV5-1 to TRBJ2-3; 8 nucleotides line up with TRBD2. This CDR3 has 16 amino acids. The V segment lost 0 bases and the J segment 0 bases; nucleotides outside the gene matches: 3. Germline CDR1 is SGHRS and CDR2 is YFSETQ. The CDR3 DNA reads TGCGCCAGCAGCTTGGCACTAGCGGCTAGCACAGATACGCAGTATTTT. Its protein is CASSLALAASTDTQYF.

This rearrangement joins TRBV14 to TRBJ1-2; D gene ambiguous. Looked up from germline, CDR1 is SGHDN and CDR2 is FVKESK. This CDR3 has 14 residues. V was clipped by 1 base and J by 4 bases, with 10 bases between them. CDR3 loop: CASSQVEPSYGYTF. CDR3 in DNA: TGTGCCAGCAGCCAAGTAGAACCGAGCTATGGCTACACCTTC.

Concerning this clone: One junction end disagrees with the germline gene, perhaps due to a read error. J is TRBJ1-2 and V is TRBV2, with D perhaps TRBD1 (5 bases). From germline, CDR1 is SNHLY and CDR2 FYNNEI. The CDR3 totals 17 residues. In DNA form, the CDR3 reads TGTGCCAGCAGGGGAGACGGTGTAGGGACTCATAACTATGGCTACAACTTC. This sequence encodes CASRGDGVGTHNYGYNF.

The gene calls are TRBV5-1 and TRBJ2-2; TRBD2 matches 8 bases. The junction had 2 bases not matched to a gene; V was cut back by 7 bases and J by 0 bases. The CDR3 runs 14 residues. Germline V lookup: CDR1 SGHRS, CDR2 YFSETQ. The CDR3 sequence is CASGREANTGELFF. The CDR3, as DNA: TGCGCCAGCGGGCGGGAGGCGAACACCGGGGAGCTGTTTTTT.

The CDR3 region is CASSPKGLANHNEQFF. CDR3 coding DNA: TGTGCCAGCAGCCCTAAGGGACTAGCGAACCACAATGAGCAGTTCTTC. This rearrangement joins TRBV7-3 to TRBJ2-1; 10 bases align to TRBD2. Germline V CDR1 and CDR2: SGHTA, FQGTGA. The CDR3 contains 16 residues. V gave up 5 bases and J gave up 5 bases; unmatched junction bases: 9.